Below are 32 T cell receptor beta chains sequenced from a single sample in a study of blood T cells in healthy people across ages (dated by TCRdb to the mid-2010s). The method behind the library was 5' RACE. The instrument given in TCRdb is Illumina HiSeq 2500. The second PCR ran for about 7 to 11 cycles and used a J-beta primer mix along with a sample-barcoded 5' primer. TCRdb reworked the public reads: Q25 trimming with fastp, MiXCR clone assembly, productive beta chains retained. Rows are combined by CDR3 protein, so each entry shows the most common genes and DNA. For this sample the table gives about 1.6 million distinct CDR3 sequences, of which around 35% were detected only once. The ten largest clonotypes hold 11% of the sample. The specimen was blood. These receptor sequences come from a woman aged 25-40 years in good health.

J is TRBJ2-4 and V is TRBV19, with D hard to call. Germline loops: CDR1 LNHDA, CDR2 SQIVND (reference sequence). Trimming shortened V by 4 bases and J by 0 bases, and 16 bases separated the two germline ends. This CDR3 region has 17 residues. CDR3: CASSTGDWSRAKNIQYF. Written as DNA, the CDR3 is TGTGCCAGTAGTACGGGCGATTGGTCGAGAGCCAAAAACATTCAGTACTTC.

The chain employs TRBV28 and TRBJ2-7, with a tentative D call TRBD1 (6 bases). Germline CDR1 and CDR2: MDHEN and SYDVKM. The V end was cut by 6 bases, the J end by 5 bases, with 11 bases between. The CDR3 totals 12 residues. The CDR3 region is CASSQGWDEQYF. DNA for the CDR3: TGTGCCAGCAGCCAGGGGTGGGACGAGCAGTACTTC.

As to this clonotype: The junction and the germline gene differ at one end; a read error may be behind it. The rearrangement joins TRBV2 to TRBJ2-2; tentative D call: TRBD1 (6 bases). The CDR3 has 14 amino acids. The V gene's germline CDR1 is SNHLY and CDR2 FYNNEI. The CDR3 nucleotides are TGTGCCAGCAGAGGACAGCCGAACACCGGGGAACTGTTTTTT. Its protein is CASRGQPNTGELFF.

The chain links TRBV18 to TRBJ2-7, with unresolved D. CDR3 length equals 15 residues. V was pared by 2 bases and J by 2 bases, with 13 bases between. Germline-derived CDR1 and CDR2 are KGHSH and LQKENI. CDR3 sequence reads: CASSPSNGAAYEQYF. The DNA of the CDR3 is TGTGCCAGCTCACCATCGAACGGTGCGGCCTACGAGCAGTACTTC. Drawing the rest from reference TRBV18 and TRBJ2-7, the complete variable domain is NAGVMQNPRHLVRRRGQEARLRCSPMKGHSHVYWYRQLPEEGLKFMVYLQKENIIDESGMPKERFSAEFPKEGPSILRIQQVVRGDSAAYFCASSPSNGAAYEQYFGPGTRLTVT.

This clonotype was observed once. The chain recombines TRBV5-6 with TRBJ2-7, with TRBD1 identical over 9 bases. The germline gives CDR1 SGHDT, CDR2 YYEEEE. Losses at the gene ends were 4 bases for V and 4 bases for J; bases not matched to a gene: 9. The CDR3 consists of 15 residues. The CDR3 DNA sequence: TGTGCCAGCAGCGCAACCGGGACAGGGAGGTACGAGCAGTACTTC. This gives the protein CASSATGTGRYEQYF.

J is TRBJ2-7 and V is TRBV20-1; 11 bases map to TRBD2. J lost 3 bases, V lost 7 bases, and 8 bases had no gene match. The V gene's germline CDR1 is DFQATT and CDR2 SNEGSKA (reference sequence). The CDR3 length is 14 residues. The CDR3 loop is CSGIAGGAFYEQYF. The CDR3 DNA is TGCAGTGGGATAGCGGGAGGGGCTTTCTACGAGCAGTACTTC.

The chain employs TRBV7-3 and TRBJ2-3, with 8 bases that match TRBD2. Trimming removed 4 bases from V and 4 bases from J; junction bases left unmatched: 16. Germline loops: CDR1 SGHTA, CDR2 FQGTGA. The CDR3 is 18 amino acids. CDR3 sequence: CASSSEGVASGLSDTQYF. CDR3 bases: TGTGCCAGCAGCTCCGAGGGGGTGGCTAGCGGGCTATCAGATACGCAGTATTTT. Full variable domain (rest looked up from reference TRBV7-3 and TRBJ2-3): GAGVSQTPSNKVTEKGKYVELRCDPISGHTALYWYRQSLGQGPEFLIYFQGTGAADDSGLPNDRFFAVRPEGSVSTLKIQRTERGDSAVYLCASSSEGVASGLSDTQYFGPGTRLTVL.

This clonotype was counted between two and nine times. The rearrangement links TRBV27 to TRBJ1-1; possible D gene TRBD1, 5 bases. Per germline, CDR1 MNHEY and CDR2 SMNVEV (reference sequence). Trimming took off 3 bases at V and 1 base at J, with 12 bases between the two ends. The CDR3 is 15 residues long. Here the CDR3 DNA reads TGTGCCAGCAGTTTGGAGGGGACTCCGAACACTGAAGCTTTCTTT. Protein product: CASSLEGTPNTEAFF.

This clonotype was seen at least ten times. The chain couples TRBV29-1 to TRBJ2-7, with D tentatively TRBD1 (5 bases). The V gene lost 0 bases and the J gene lost 7 bases, with 13 bases spanning the gap. Germline V gene lookup returns CDR1 SQVTM and CDR2 ANQGSEA. The length of the CDR3 is 13 residues. DNA of the CDR3: TGCAGCGTTGAAGACAGGGAATTAGAGGAGCAGTACTTC. Amino acid sequence: CSVEDRELEEQYF.

Comment on this clonotype: The junction and the germline gene differ at one end; a read error may be behind it. The chain couples TRBV20-1 to TRBJ2-7; D perhaps matches TRBD2 (6 bases). The CDR3 is made up of 12 amino acids. Germline V gene lookup returns CDR1 DFQATT and CDR2 SNEGSKA (reference sequence). The CDR3 DNA is TGCAGTGCTTTGGGACTCAGCTACCAGCAGTACTTC. Residues: CSALGLSYQQYF.

The rearrangement uses TRBV3-1 and TRBJ2-7; D gene uncertain. This CDR3 contains 15 residues. Trimming shortened V by 4 bases and J by 4 bases, and 17 bases separated the two germline ends. Per the germline V gene, CDR1 is LGHDT and CDR2 is YNNKEL (reference sequence). The CDR3 DNA follows: TGTGCCAGCAGCCCGTACAAGAGCTGGATTTACGAGCAGTACTTC. Protein sequence: CASSPYKSWIYEQYF.

The rearrangement joins TRBV28 to TRBJ2-1; TRBD2 matches 15 bases. This CDR3 comprises 17 residues. The germline V gene has CDR1 MDHEN and CDR2 SYDVKM. V shed 1 base, J shed 8 bases, and the junction held 6 bases outside the gene matches. The CDR3 is CASSLSGTSGRRHEQFF. CDR3 bases: TGTGCCAGCAGTTTATCTGGGACTAGCGGGAGGCGCCATGAGCAGTTCTTC.

About this clonotype: One end of the junction is discordant with germline, which a read error may explain. The chain recombines TRBV27 with TRBJ2-2; a possible D gene is TRBD1 (5 bases). Germline V gene lookup returns CDR1 MNHEY and CDR2 SMNVEV (reference sequence). The CDR3 contains 15 residues. The CDR3 region is CVSSFQGLVVGELFF. CDR3 DNA: TGTGTCAGCAGTTTTCAGGGTCTAGTTGTCGGGGAGCTGTTTTTT.

This clonotype was counted at least ten times. The gene calls are TRBV7-2 and TRBJ2-1; D gene ambiguous. Germline V gene sequence: CDR1 SGHTA, CDR2 FQGNSA. The CDR3 has 13 residues. The ends were cut back, 5 bases at V and 5 bases at J, with 10 bases in the middle. The CDR3 region has the DNA TGTGCCAGCAGCCCAACGTTGGACAATGAGCAGTTCTTC. It encodes CASSPTLDNEQFF.

This clonotype has ten or more counts. V and J are TRBV20-1 and TRBJ2-5; no firm D call. CDR3 length: 13 amino acids. Trimming removed 8 bases at V and 4 bases at J, with 17 bases between. CDR1 is DFQATT, CDR2 SNEGSKA, per germline (reference sequence). CDR3 residues: CSYPVGKRETQYF. The CDR3 coding sequence is TGCAGTTACCCGGTGGGGAAGCGAGAGACCCAGTACTTC.

Of note for this clonotype: With a much larger clone just one base away, this may be a read error. The rearrangement links TRBV29-1 to TRBJ2-7; tentatively, D is TRBD1 (6 bases). Germline CDR1 is SQVTM and CDR2 is ANQGSEA. This CDR3 has 15 amino acids. The CDR3 nucleotides are TGCAACGTTGAGGTCGGCAGGGGCCACTCTGGCGAGCAGTACTTC. It codes for CNVEVGRGHSGEQYF.

This chain's CDR3 is CSATTFEDTLPYEQYF. The CDR3 DNA follows: TGCAGTGCTACCACATTCGAAGACACTCTTCCCTACGAGCAGTACTTC. The gene calls are TRBV20-1 and TRBJ2-7; D uncertain. Per germline, CDR1 DFQATT and CDR2 SNEGSKA (reference sequence). The V end lost 4 bases, the J end lost 2 bases, and 21 bases lay between the germline ends. The length of the CDR3 is 16 residues.

There are a few counts of this clonotype. The chain uses TRBV25-1 and TRBJ1-1, with a possible D match to TRBD1 (6 bases). The CDR3 spans 14 residues. Germline CDR1 and CDR2: MGHDK and SYGVNS. Trimming removed 7 bases from V and 4 bases from J, with 16 bases in between. The DNA for the CDR3 is TGTGCCAGCATCACTCACAGGGAGGGCACTGAAGCTTTCTTT. Amino acid sequence: CASITHREGTEAFF.

This clonotype was recorded only once. One end of the junction fails to match germline, which may point to a read error. The genes are TRBV12-3 or TRBV12-4 and TRBJ1-2; possibly TRBD1 for D (6 bases). CDR3 size: 16 residues. The CDR3 reads CTSSYNGQSGVDGYTF. CDR3 nucleotides: TGTACCAGCAGTTACAACGGACAGTCCGGGGTTGATGGCTACACCTTC.

The chain combines TRBV4-1 with TRBJ2-1; D possibly uses TRBD1 or TRBD2 (6 bases each). Per germline, CDR1 MGHRA and CDR2 YSYEKL. Trimming pared 2 bases from V and 0 bases from J, leaving 11 bases between. This CDR3 is 16 amino acids long. The CDR3 DNA reads TGCGCCAGCAGCCAACGGGGGCAGAGCTCCTACAATGAGCAGTTCTTC. It codes for CASSQRGQSSYNEQFF.

The chain links TRBV29-1 to TRBJ2-7; a weak D match, TRBD2 (5 bases). CDR3 length: 12 residues. V was trimmed by 5 bases and J by 3 bases, leaving 11 bases between them. Looked up from germline, CDR1 is SQVTM and CDR2 is ANQGSEA. CDR3 region: CSVQTSVYEQYF. In nucleotides, the CDR3 is TGCAGCGTTCAAACTAGTGTCTACGAGCAGTACTTC.

This clonotype was picked up many times. V usage is TRBV20-1 and J usage is TRBJ2-1, with 7 nucleotides matching TRBD2. Germline CDR1 and CDR2: DFQATT and SNEGSKA (reference sequence). Trimming at V came to 5 bases and at J to 10 bases, leaving 14 bases not matched to a gene. The CDR3 has 14 amino acids. CDR3 region: CSAYPGLTLKEQFF. The CDR3 DNA follows: TGCAGTGCTTATCCGGGACTAACTCTTAAGGAGCAGTTCTTC.

The chain joins TRBV7-3 to TRBJ1-1; a possible D gene is TRBD1 (6 bases). The V end was cut by 5 bases, the J end by 5 bases, with 15 bases between. Germline V gene data show CDR1 as SGHTA and CDR2 as FQGTGA. CDR3 length: 14 amino acids. The CDR3 nucleotides read TGTGCCAGCAGCCCGTCCAGGGGTGCGACTGAAGCTTTCTTT. Encoded protein: CASSPSRGATEAFF.

The chain links TRBV20-1 to TRBJ2-3, with D tentatively TRBD2 (6 bases). Deletions cut 6 bases from V and 0 bases from J, with 16 bases between. This CDR3 has 15 residues. Germline V gene lookup returns CDR1 DFQATT and CDR2 SNEGSKA (reference sequence). The CDR3 nucleotides are TGCAGTGCCGCCCCTCTAGCGTATAGCACAGATACGCAGTATTTT. Translating it yields CSAAPLAYSTDTQYF.

CDR3 region: CASSFPRGQGVVKLFF. DNA for the CDR3: TGTGCCAGCAGCTTTCCCCGGGGACAGGGAGTAGTAAAACTGTTTTTT. V usage is TRBV28 and J usage is TRBJ1-4, with 9 bases aligning to TRBD1. This CDR3 contains 16 residues. CDR1 is MDHEN and CDR2 is SYDVKM in the germline V gene. With 6 bases clipped from V and 10 bases from J, the junction kept 15 bases outside the gene matches.

The chain couples TRBV10-3 to TRBJ2-2; TRBD1 matches at 7 bases. Trimming at V came to 8 bases and at J to 1 base, leaving 4 bases not matched to a gene. CDR3 length: 14 residues. CDR1 ENHRY and CDR2 SYGVKD come from the germline V gene. The CDR3 region has the DNA TGTGCCATCCAAGGGGGCTTGAACACCGGGGAGCTGTTTTTT. Amino acids: CAIQGGLNTGELFF.

This clonotype was counted a few times. The J gene is TRBJ2-1, the V gene TRBV20-1; TRBD1 or TRBD2 may be the D gene (6 bases each). CDR3 length: 15 residues. Looked up from germline, CDR1 is DFQATT and CDR2 is SNEGSKA (reference sequence). Trimming stripped 2 bases from V and 0 bases from J, with 11 bases between. The CDR3 sequence: CSARRRDNSYNEQFF. CDR3 sequence (DNA): TGCAGTGCTAGACGGCGGGACAACTCCTACAATGAGCAGTTCTTC.

This clonotype was counted ten times or more. The V and J genes are TRBV29-1 and TRBJ1-2; D not resolved. The CDR3 spans 12 residues. Germline-derived CDR1 and CDR2 are SQVTM and ANQGSEA. V gave up 3 bases and J gave up 4 bases, with 9 bases separating them. The CDR3 is CSVEGEGYGYTF. CDR3 DNA sequence: TGCAGCGTTGAGGGAGAGGGCTATGGCTACACCTTC.

This rearrangement joins TRBV27 to TRBJ1-1; D might be TRBD1 (5 bases). In germline, CDR1 is MNHEY, CDR2 SMNVEV (reference sequence). CDR3 length: 16 amino acids. The V end lost 8 bases, the J end lost 5 bases, and 24 bases lay between the germline ends. This chain's CDR3 is CASFEKGLVSWTEAFF. The CDR3 bases are TGTGCCAGCTTCGAAAAGGGGCTCGTCTCGTGGACTGAAGCTTTCTTT.

CDR3 loop: CASSQMGFVETQYF. In nucleotides, the CDR3 is TGCGCCAGCAGCCAAATGGGGTTCGTGGAGACCCAGTACTTC. V and J are TRBV4-1 and TRBJ2-5; D remains ambiguous. Trimming shortened V by 2 bases and J by 5 bases, and 12 bases separated the two germline ends. The CDR3 is made up of 14 amino acids. Germline CDR1 and CDR2: MGHRA and YSYEKL.

This rearrangement joins TRBV5-1 to TRBJ2-7; 7 bases line up with TRBD2. CDR1 is SGHRS and CDR2 is YFSETQ in the germline V gene. The junction had 5 bases not matched to a gene; V was cut back by 1 base and J by 1 base. CDR3 length: 15 amino acids. In DNA form, the CDR3 reads TGCGCCAGCAGCTTGCAGCGGGATCCATCCTACGAGCAGTACTTC. The encoded protein is CASSLQRDPSYEQYF. Looking up the rest from reference TRBV5-1 and TRBJ2-7 gives the full variable domain: KAGVTQTPRYLIKTRGQQVTLSCSPISGHRSVSWYQQTPGQGLQFLFEYFSETQRNKGNFPGRFSGRQFSNSRSEMNVSTLELGDSALYLCASSLQRDPSYEQYFGPGTRLTVT.

This clonotype was seen only a few times. This chain links TRBV6-1 with TRBJ2-7, with D possibly TRBD2 on 6 matching bases. V lost 4 bases and J lost 3, with 16 bases in between. Germline CDR1 is MNHNS and CDR2 is SASEGT. The CDR3 runs to 15 residues. The CDR3, as DNA: TGTGCCAGCAGTGCTTACTGGGGGGATTTCTACGAGCAGTACTTC. Translation: CASSAYWGDFYEQYF.